This entry lists 30 T cell receptor beta chains sequenced from one sample in a study of blood T cell repertoires in COVID-19 (dated by TCRdb to between 2020 and 2021). The library relied on the immunoSEQ multiplex PCR assay. Imported from immuneACCESS, the table was reduced by TCRdb to in-frame sequences with V and J called. These copies leave out some clones; in studies compared against another copy, an unresolved V gene accounts for under half, and the cause of the remainder is not known. The sample has 230,000 or so clones on record, around four fifths of them singletons. The ten largest clones take up nearly 20% of the sample. The sequencing input was peripheral blood. The receptors were sampled from a man under 40 with active or convalescent COVID-19.

The chain uses TRBV24-1 and TRBJ1-2; 11 bases align to TRBD1. With 2 bases clipped from V and 7 bases from J, the junction kept 11 bases outside the gene matches. Germline assignment: CDR1 KGHDR and CDR2 SFDVKD. The CDR3 totals 17 residues. The CDR3 nucleotides read TGTGCCACCAGTGATTCTGCTTCCGGGACAGGGGGGGTTGGCTACACCTTC. It translates to CATSDSASGTGGVGYTF.

The chain combines TRBV9 with TRBJ1-5; D unresolved. V dropped 0 bases and J dropped 3 bases, with 7 bases sitting between them. Germline assignment: CDR1 SGDLS and CDR2 YYNGEE. The CDR3 contains 14 residues. In nucleotides, the CDR3 is TGTGCCAGCAGCGTAGAGGCGGTCAATCAGCCCCAGCATTTT. Its protein is CASSVEAVNQPQHF.

The chain employs TRBV5-1 and TRBJ1-4; D possibly corresponds to TRBD1 (6 bases). The CDR3 has 14 residues. Deletions cut 5 bases from V and 8 bases from J, with 16 bases between. Germline assignment: CDR1 SGHRS and CDR2 YFSETQ. The CDR3 DNA reads as TGCGCCAGCAGACCTAACAGGGATTACGAAAAACTGTTTTTT. Its translation: CASRPNRDYEKLFF. The full variable domain, rest sourced from reference TRBV5-1 and TRBJ1-4, is KAGVTQTPRYLIKTRGQQVTLSCSPISGHRSVSWYQQTPGQGLQFLFEYFSETQRNKGNFPGRFSGRQFSNSRSEMNVSTLELGDSALYLCASRPNRDYEKLFFGSGTQLSVL.

This rearrangement joins TRBV6-2 or TRBV6-3 to TRBJ2-7; possibly TRBD2 for D (6 bases). Germline lookup yields CDR1 MNHEY and CDR2 SVGEGT. The CDR3 totals 15 residues. V lost 2 bases and J lost 5, with 16 bases in between. The CDR3 is CASSYDRGTRDEQYF. Here the CDR3 DNA reads TGTGCCAGCAGTTACGATCGGGGGACCCGGGACGAGCAGTACTTC.

CDR3 DNA: TGTGCCAGCAGCGTAAGTCTCGACAGGGAAGCTTTCTTT. Translating gives CASSVSLDREAFF. J is TRBJ1-1 and V is TRBV9; D possibly corresponds to TRBD1 (6 bases). The germline V gene encodes CDR1 SGDLS and CDR2 YYNGEE. The CDR3 is 13 amino acids. V gave up 1 base and J gave up 8 bases, with 12 bases separating them.

The sample holds one count of this clone. The gene calls are TRBV7-2 and TRBJ2-2; tentative D call: TRBD1 (6 bases). Looked up from germline, CDR1 is SGHTA and CDR2 is FQGNSA. This CDR3 contains 15 residues. V was cut by 1 base and J by 5 bases, with 11 bases left in between. The DNA of the CDR3 is TGTGCCAGCAGCTTAGTGCCAGGGGTAACCGGGGAGCTGTTTTTT. Its translation: CASSLVPGVTGELFF.

The chain couples TRBV4-2 to TRBJ2-3; D possibly corresponds to TRBD2 (5 bases). Germline CDR1 LGHNA, CDR2 YNFKEQ. Trimming stripped 0 bases from V and 0 bases from J, with 13 bases between. This CDR3 is 17 amino acids long. CDR3 in DNA: TGTGCCAGCAGCCAAGATATTGAGCGGTCTAGCACAGATACGCAGTATTTT. Its translation: CASSQDIERSSTDTQYF.

The chain joins TRBV28 to TRBJ2-1, with 8 bases matching TRBD2. This CDR3 is 15 amino acids long. From germline, CDR1 is MDHEN and CDR2 SYDVKM. Trimming cost V 2 bases and J 6 bases; bases outside gene matches: 6. The CDR3 bases are TGTGCCAGCAGTTTAGAGCTCGGGACTAGCAATGAGCAGTTCTTC. This encodes CASSLELGTSNEQFF.

This clone has only one observation. V gene TRBV15 combines with J gene TRBJ1-2; D is possibly TRBD1 (5 bases). This CDR3 spans 15 amino acids. The V end lost 1 base, the J end lost 8 bases, and 17 bases lay between the germline ends. Looked up from germline, CDR1 is LNHNV and CDR2 is YYDKDF (reference sequence). CDR3 amino acids: CATSRATAIRGGYTF. CDR3 nucleotide sequence: TGTGCCACCAGCAGAGCGACAGCCATAAGGGGCGGCTACACCTTC.

In DNA, the CDR3 is TGCAGCGTTACGGGACTAGCGGGTAAAAGCTCCTACAATGAGCAGTTCTTC. Translated, it gives CSVTGLAGKSSYNEQFF. The chain couples TRBV29-1 to TRBJ2-1; 12 bases align to TRBD2. The length of the CDR3 is 17 residues. V gave up 5 bases and J gave up 0 bases; unmatched junction bases: 8. Germline CDR1 reads SQVTM; CDR2 reads ANQGSEA.

This chain uses TRBV30 with TRBJ1-2; D is ambiguous. Germline CDR1 is GTSNPN and CDR2 is SVGIG (reference sequence). V was pared by 4 bases and J by 3 bases, with 6 bases between. CDR3 length: 11 residues. DNA of the CDR3: TGTGCCTGGACTCGGGACTATGGCTACACCTTC. This gives the protein CAWTRDYGYTF.

This clone occurred a few times. V is TRBV7-2 and J is TRBJ2-7; TRBD2 matches at 10 bases. The germline V gene encodes CDR1 SGHTA and CDR2 FQGNSA. This CDR3 region has 14 residues. V gave up 5 bases and J gave up 4 bases; unmatched junction bases: 5. In DNA form, the CDR3 reads TGTGCCAGCAGCCTTAGCGGGGGGCCATACGAGCAGTACTTC. This codes for CASSLSGGPYEQYF.

This chain joins TRBV18 and TRBJ2-2, with 10 bases aligning to TRBD2. The CDR3 extends over 16 amino acids. Germline loops: CDR1 KGHSH, CDR2 LQKENI. The V segment lost 4 bases and the J segment 4 bases; nucleotides outside the gene matches: 6. The CDR3 sequence is CASSLLAGVITGELFF. The CDR3 DNA is TGTGCCAGCTCACTTCTAGCGGGAGTAATCACCGGGGAGCTGTTTTTT.

The chain has TRBV3-1 (or the pseudogene TRBV3-2) and TRBJ2-1, with 8 bases identical to TRBD1. Looked up from germline, CDR1 is LGHDT and CDR2 is YNNKEL (reference sequence). With V trimmed by 1 base and J by 1 base, 6 bases remained unmatched. This CDR3 spans 17 amino acids. The CDR3 sequence is CASSQGTGYSSYNEQFF. CDR3 coding DNA: TGTGCCAGCAGCCAAGGGACAGGGTACAGTTCCTACAATGAGCAGTTCTTC.

The V and J genes are TRBV4-2 and TRBJ2-7, with 13 bases aligning to TRBD2. The CDR3 consists of 16 residues. Germline V CDR1 and CDR2: LGHNA, YNFKEQ. J was trimmed by 1 base and V by 2 bases; bases with no gene match: 2. CDR3 DNA sequence: TGTGCCAGCAGCCAACCGGGACTAGCGGGGTCCTACGAGCAGTACTTC. Amino acid sequence: CASSQPGLAGSYEQYF.

The chain employs TRBV19 and TRBJ2-5; the D gene is possibly TRBD1 (6 bases). The CDR3 totals 13 residues. In germline, CDR1 is LNHDA, CDR2 SQIVND (reference sequence). V was pared by 5 bases and J by 5 bases, with 12 bases between. The CDR3: CASSSTGFETQYF. In DNA, the CDR3 is TGTGCCAGTAGTTCGACAGGTTTCGAGACCCAGTACTTC.

The chain recombines TRBV4-3 with TRBJ2-7, with TRBD2 matching over 15 bases. J was trimmed by 7 bases and V by 0 bases; bases with no gene match: 4. The CDR3 has 16 amino acids. Germline V CDR1 and CDR2: LGHNA, YSLEER. CDR3 in DNA: TGCGCCAGCAGCCAAGATCCTGGACTAGCGGGAGGGGAGCAGTACTTC. It is translated as CASSQDPGLAGGEQYF.

V usage is TRBV7-3 and J usage is TRBJ2-1; 13 bases line up with TRBD2. CDR1 SGHTA and CDR2 FQGTGA come from the germline V gene. Trimming at V came to 1 base and at J to 6 bases, leaving 3 bases not matched to a gene. The CDR3 extends over 16 amino acids. The DNA for the CDR3 is TGTGCCAGCAGCTTAAGGACTAGCGGGAGTGGCAATGAGCAGTTCTTC. Translated: CASSLRTSGSGNEQFF.

This chain links TRBV6-5 with TRBJ1-1; D might be TRBD1 (6 bases). V gave up 8 bases and J gave up 1 base, with 11 bases separating them. The CDR3 is 13 amino acids. The V gene's germline CDR1 is MNHEY and CDR2 SVGAGI. The CDR3 DNA reads TGTGCCAGCCTAGGGGGGGCGAACACTGAAGCTTTCTTT. Translation: CASLGGANTEAFF.

V gene TRBV5-5 combines with J gene TRBJ2-5, with 12 nucleotides matching TRBD2. Trimming took 0 bases from V and 7 from J; bases not matched to a gene: 7. This CDR3 is 16 amino acids long. Germline V lookup: CDR1 SGHKS, CDR2 YYEKEE (reference sequence). CDR3 in amino acids: CASSLGTSGGQGTQYF. DNA of the CDR3: TGTGCCAGCAGCTTGGGTACTAGCGGGGGGCAGGGGACCCAGTACTTC.

The chain uses TRBV7-2 and TRBJ1-5; D not resolved. The length of the CDR3 is 15 residues. Trimming took off 4 bases at V and 1 base at J, with 11 bases between the two ends. Germline V gene data show CDR1 as SGHTA and CDR2 as FQGNSA. The CDR3 DNA reads TGTGCCAGCAGCTCCGGAGCGAGGAGCAATCAGCCCCAGCATTTT. Its protein product is CASSSGARSNQPQHF.

In its sample, this clone was seen a few times. The chain is built from TRBV19 and TRBJ1-6; TRBD1 matches 7 bases. CDR1 is LNHDA and CDR2 is SQIVND in the germline V gene (reference sequence). V dropped 6 bases and J dropped 10; count of bases not matched to a gene: 15. CDR3 size: 16 residues. The CDR3 DNA follows: TGTGCCAGTAGCCCCACCGACAGGGCAATTGGATCACCCCTCCACTTT. Translating it yields CASSPTDRAIGSPLHF.

The rearrangement links TRBV7-2 to TRBJ1-2, with D tentatively TRBD1 (5 bases). Germline CDR1 reads SGHTA; CDR2 reads FQGNSA. The CDR3 consists of 13 residues. Trimming left V 4 bases short and J 5 bases short, with 11 bases between. DNA of the CDR3: TGTGCCAGCAGCTCTGGGACTGCTTATGGCTACACCTTC. As protein: CASSSGTAYGYTF.

The chain couples TRBV4-1 to TRBJ1-5, with a tentative D call TRBD1 (5 bases). Germline loops: CDR1 MGHRA, CDR2 YSYEKL. The V end lost 3 bases, the J end lost 5 bases, and 8 bases lay between the germline ends. The CDR3 has 13 residues. The CDR3 protein is CASSQTDYQPQHF. The CDR3 nucleotides are TGCGCCAGCAGCCAGACAGATTATCAGCCCCAGCATTTT.

The chain joins TRBV28 to TRBJ2-7; TRBD1 might be the D (5 bases). V was clipped by 6 bases and J by 11 bases, with 17 bases between them. Germline V gene lookup returns CDR1 MDHEN and CDR2 SYDVKM. The CDR3 sequence is 12 residues long. The CDR3 DNA reads as TGTGCCAGCAGCCTACAGACAGATCCAAAGTACTTC. As protein: CASSLQTDPKYF.

A word on this clone: A read error is possible here, since a much larger clone lies one base away. The V call is TRBV7-2, the J call TRBJ1-5; D gene uncertain. This CDR3 has 13 residues. The germline V gene encodes CDR1 SGHTA and CDR2 FQGNSA. V lost 3 bases, J lost 2 bases, and 5 bases lay in between. The CDR3 reads CASSFQGNQPQHF. In DNA form, the CDR3 reads TGTGCCAGCAGCTTCCAGGGCAATCAGCCCCAGCATTTT.

The chain carries TRBV6-5 and TRBJ2-1, with D tentatively TRBD2 (5 bases). Trimming left V 11 bases short and J 7 bases short, with 18 bases between. This CDR3 comprises 13 residues. The V gene's germline CDR1 is MNHEY and CDR2 SVGAGI. This CDR3 is CAGGSSLGNEQFF. The CDR3 DNA is TGTGCCGGCGGGTCTTCCCTGGGGAATGAGCAGTTCTTC.

The chain has TRBV5-1 and TRBJ2-3; D might be TRBD2 (6 bases). The CDR3 is 16 amino acids. V was shortened by 0 bases and J by 6 bases, with 17 bases between the two germline ends. Germline V gene sequence: CDR1 SGHRS, CDR2 YFSETQ. CDR3 sequence reads: CASSLVGTPPADTQYF. The DNA for the CDR3 is TGCGCCAGCAGCTTGGTGGGGACTCCTCCAGCGGATACGCAGTATTTT.

The CDR3 loop is CASSFLTGTEAFF. DNA of the CDR3: TGCGCCAGCAGCTTCCTAACAGGGACTGAAGCTTTCTTT. The V gene is TRBV5-1, the J gene TRBJ1-1, with a possible D match to TRBD1 (6 bases). Germline V lookup: CDR1 SGHRS, CDR2 YFSETQ. CDR3 length: 13 residues. The ends were cut back, 2 bases at V and 5 bases at J, with 10 bases in the middle.

V gene TRBV14 combines with J gene TRBJ2-2; D is ambiguous. V lost 3 bases, J lost 1 base, and 12 bases lay in between. From germline, CDR1 is SGHDN and CDR2 FVKESK. This CDR3 region has 16 residues. The CDR3 reads CASSQILNRNTGELFF. The CDR3 nucleotides read TGTGCCAGCAGCCAGATCCTAAACAGGAACACCGGGGAGCTGTTTTTT.